This T cell receptor (beta chain) was identified in a study of blood T cell repertoires in COVID-19 (dated by TCRdb to 2019 to 2021). Regarding the study in general: Collaborator samples came from the United States, Italy and Spain and covered acute and convalescent phases of COVID-19. The dataset comprised deeply sampled blood TCRbeta repertoires from subjects exposed to, actively infected with, or recovered from COVID-19. Where available, HLA class I and class II types were taken from metadata supplied by the sample provider and were not determined by assay-based typing. The repertoires were released in a freely available public database meant as a resource for research on the immune response to SARS-CoV-2. The prospective study material was composed of cDNA or gDNA derived from T cells, B-cell-depleted T cells, or PBMCs. Nearly every sample came with metadata listing a de-identified subject ID, COVID-19 status, age in years and sex. The samples were drawn from two sources: the first 160 participants of the ongoing ImmuneRACE study, and 1,254 subjects contributed by 6 global collaborators.

TCRbeta CDR3 regions were amplified from genomic DNA using the immunoSEQ Assay, a bias-controlled multiplex PCR. In the source study's methods: The number of nucleated cells in each sample was estimated by amplification of reference gene primers within the assay. Sequence reads were collapsed and filtered to measure the absolute abundance of every unique TCRbeta CDR3 rearrangement. For each sample, productive Simpson clonality was calculated as the square root of Simpson's diversity index over productive rearrangements. Held by TCRdb, this immuneACCESS table contains in-frame sequences only and omits some clones. Under half of the omission traces to an unresolved V gene where checked; the cause of the rest is unknown. The V and J calls and clone size were taken over from that table, and D and trimming were inferred from the DNA. The sample table contains nearly 100,000 clones; only one count was recorded for 65% to 90% of them. Approximately 1.7% of the sample rests with the top ten.

The germline V gene sets CDR1 to MDHEN and CDR2 to SYDVKM. The CDR3 measures 16 amino acids from cysteine to phenylalanine. Of the read, only the CDR3 DNA is kept; its 48 bases are in frame from base 1. V is reduced by 4 bases and J by 7 bases, leaving a spacing of 22 bases between them. Remarks on this clone: What antigen it recognizes has not been identified. Base quality data are lacking; no much larger clone is found one base away.

On the study overall, not on this receptor specifically: The quantity of clinical and demographic metadata differed by source and by participant and was supplied without curation.

Each collaborating institution followed its own protocols to collect whole blood in K2EDTA tubes. Collaborator samples were shipped for TCRbeta analysis as frozen whole blood, isolated PBMCs, or DNA extracted from either sample type. The origin of this receptor is a man older than 75 with acute or convalescent COVID-19. The sequence joins TRBV28 to TRBJ1-2; the best D guess is TRBD1, with 6 bases matching. The material sequenced was peripheral blood. The CDR3 loop reads CASSSGGGWGRGGYTF. The DNA sequence reads TGTGCCAGCAGTTCCGGTGGAGGATGGGGGCGAGGTGGCTACACCTTC.